This T cell receptor (beta chain) was identified during a study of blood T cell repertoires in COVID-19. Profiling relied on immunoSEQ multiplex PCR, and the TCRdb table lists in-frame clones only, not all of them. This table has around 250,000 clones, about 90% appearing once. The CDR3 spans 14 residues. V shed 4 bases and J shed 4 bases, with 8 bases lying between them. Germline V gives CDR1 SGHTA, CDR2 FQGNSA. The sample comprised peripheral blood. This sequence joins TRBV7-2 and TRBJ2-6; D unresolved. The clonotype comes from a man aged 55 to 70 with acute or convalescent COVID-19. CDR3 sequence (DNA): TGTGCCAGCAGCTCCCTCCGGGGGGCCAACGTCCTGACTTTC. The encoded protein is CASSSLRGANVLTF.